Included here is one T cell receptor (beta chain) sequence, with context. Its antigen is unidentified. The data originate from a study of cytomegalovirus exposure and HLA in healthy donors. Study-wide findings and caveats: Immune exposure information comprised only CMV serostatus. Presence/absence analyses assumed roughly uniform sequencing depth across donors, which may not hold.

The germline V gene has CDR1 MGHDK and CDR2 SYGVNS. V lost 2 bases to trimming and J lost 7 bases, with 9 bases between them. The CDR3 spans 13 residues. The PCR ran on 60 Vbeta and 13 Jbeta primers. The table came from immunoSEQ multiplex PCR; TCRdb's copy has only in-frame clones and leaves some out. Recorded here are around 58,000 clones; the top ten clones represent approximately 8.9%. This TCR came from a man over 45 in good health and CMV-seropositive. The chain couples TRBV25-1 to TRBJ1-3; D might be TRBD1 (5 bases). The material sequenced was PBMCs. The CDR3 reads CASSEGGVNTIYF. Here the CDR3 DNA reads TGTGCCAGCAGTGAAGGGGGGGTCAACACCATATATTTT.